The 32 T cell receptor beta chains listed next were all sequenced from one sample in a study of T cells in Graves' hyperthyroidism and ophthalmopathy (dated by TCRdb to between 2018 and 2021). The method behind the library was multiplex PCR. The sequencer was an Illumina HiSeq 2000. Amplification of TCR beta CDR3 regions was carried out from RNA transcripts. The first round of RT-PCR for the TCR CDR3 was performed with the HTBI primer set and the Qiagen OneStep RT-PCR kit. TCRdb passed the public sequencing reads through fastp at Q25 and MiXCR, retaining productive beta sequences. For every CDR3 protein sequence, its rows merge into one entry that carries the most common genes and DNA. The sample contains roughly 180,000 distinct CDR3 sequences, about 9.4% of them found a single time. Clones ranked in the top ten supply around 20% of the sample. Sample: blood. All receptors come from a woman under 30 with Graves' hyperthyroidism that later progressed to Graves' ophthalmopathy.

This clonotype has a count of ten or more. CDR3 bases: TGTTCACACGGGCAGGTGAACACCGGGGAGCTGTTTTTT. It is translated as CSHGQVNTGELFF. This chain connects TRBV7-9 to TRBJ2-2; D unclear. This CDR3 comprises 13 residues. Germline V CDR1 and CDR2: SEHNR, FQNEAQ (reference sequence).

Regarding this clonotype: Given a much more abundant clone one base away, this may be a read error. The CDR3 nucleotides are TGTGCCAGCAGTCGATGGGGTTACACCGGGGAGCTGATTTTT. It is translated as CASSRWGYTGELIF. The chain uses TRBV7-3 and TRBJ2-2; the D gene is possibly TRBD2 (5 bases). Germline lookup yields CDR1 SGHTA and CDR2 FQGTGA. CDR3 length: 14 residues. The variable domain in full, with the rest retrieved from reference TRBV7-3 and TRBJ2-2, is GAGVSQTPSNKVTEKGKYVELRCDPISGHTALYWYRQSLGQGPEFLIYFQGTGAADDSGLPNDRFFAVRPEGSVSTLKIQRTERGDSAVYLCASSRWGYTGELIFGEGSRLTVL.

This clonotype was seen ten or more times. The V and J genes are TRBV12-3 or TRBV12-4 and TRBJ2-5; the D is unclear. V lost 0 bases to trimming and J lost 4 bases, with 18 bases between them. CDR3 length: 17 amino acids. The CDR3 region is CASSLAKEEQTGETQYF. CDR3 DNA: TGTGCCAGCAGTTTAGCGAAAGAGGAACAAACGGGAGAGACCCAGTACTTC.

The chain carries TRBV4-2 and TRBJ1-2; D not resolved. Trimming took 0 bases from V and 7 from J, leaving 12 bases between them. There are 14 residues in the CDR3. Germline values: CDR1 LGHNA, CDR2 YNFKEQ. CDR3 amino acids: CASSQDQGYGGYTF. The CDR3 nucleotides read TGTGCCAGCAGCCAAGACCAAGGTTATGGTGGCTACACCTTC.

This clonotype was detected ten times or more. The V and J genes are TRBV28 and TRBJ1-1; 10 bases align to TRBD1. CDR3 length: 16 residues. After removal of 2 bases from V and 6 bases from J, the junction contained 9 bases not matched to a gene. CDR1 and CDR2 from the germline V gene are MDHEN and SYDVKM. CDR3 nucleotides: TGTGCCAGCAGTTTACCGAGACAGGGGGCCTTCTCTGAAGCTTTCTTT. This codes for CASSLPRQGAFSEAFF.

There are a few counts of this clonotype. The chain employs TRBV30 and TRBJ2-5; 9 bases line up with TRBD1. CDR1 is GTSNPN, CDR2 SVGIG, per germline (reference sequence). The CDR3 spans 15 residues. Unmatched junction bases numbered 12, after V lost 5 bases and J lost 5 bases. This CDR3 is CAWEQQGAWRETQYF. CDR3 in DNA: TGTGCCTGGGAGCAACAGGGGGCTTGGAGGGAGACCCAGTACTTC.

This clonotype was seen ten or more times. This rearrangement joins TRBV2 to TRBJ1-5; 7 bases line up with TRBD1. V was pared by 5 bases and J by 8 bases, with 0 bases of the junction left unmatched. CDR3 length equals 11 residues. Germline CDR1 reads SNHLY; CDR2 reads FYNNEI. The CDR3 region has the DNA TGTGCCAGCAGTACAGGGGAGCCCCAGCATTTT. Its protein is CASSTGEPQHF.

At least ten counts were recorded for this clonotype. The chain is built from TRBV7-9 and TRBJ2-1, with 7 bases that match TRBD1. V shed 5 bases, J shed 1 base, and the junction held 2 bases outside the gene matches. The CDR3 totals 14 residues. Looked up from germline, CDR1 is SEHNR and CDR2 is FQNEAQ (reference sequence). This CDR3 reads CASSQGVSYNEQFF. CDR3 DNA: TGTGCCAGCAGCCAGGGGGTTTCCTACAATGAGCAGTTCTTC.

Ten or more counts support this clonotype. The chain employs TRBV20-1 and TRBJ2-5; no clear D gene. The CDR3 has 13 residues. CDR1 is DFQATT and CDR2 is SNEGSKA in the germline V gene (reference sequence). The ends were cut back, 1 base at V and 3 bases at J, with 9 bases in the middle. CDR3 nucleotides: TGCAGTGCTAGAGGGACGGCCAAAGAGACCCAGTACTTC. This gives the protein CSARGTAKETQYF.

This clonotype was detected a few times. V is TRBV5-6 and J is TRBJ1-5; no firm D call. CDR1 and CDR2 (germline): SGHDT, YYEEEE. V was cut by 0 bases and J by 0 bases, with 13 bases left in between. The length of the CDR3 is 17 residues. The CDR3 bases are TGTGCCAGCAGCTTGGCATCCATGAGCAATAGCAATCAGCCCCAGCATTTT. Amino acid sequence: CASSLASMSNSNQPQHF.

This clonotype was recorded at least ten times. The gene calls are TRBV6-2 or TRBV6-3 and TRBJ1-6, with a tentative D call TRBD1 (5 bases). Germline V gene lookup returns CDR1 MNHEY and CDR2 SVGEGT. V gave up 3 bases and J gave up 0 bases, with 15 bases separating them. The CDR3 spans 18 residues. The CDR3: CASSYTDIRSSYNSPLHF. CDR3 bases: TGTGCCAGCAGTTATACGGACATTCGGAGCTCCTATAATTCACCCCTCCACTTT.

The chain joins TRBV24-1 to TRBJ2-1; TRBD2 might be the D (5 bases). The V gene's germline CDR1 is KGHDR and CDR2 SFDVKD. Trimming took off 0 bases at V and 4 bases at J, with 12 bases between the two ends. The CDR3 runs to 16 residues. The CDR3 bases are TGTGCCACCAGTGATTTGGAAGGAGCGGCGTACAATGAGCAGTTCTTC. Translating it yields CATSDLEGAAYNEQFF.

This clonotype was seen a handful of times. V gene TRBV19 combines with J gene TRBJ1-5; 7 bases are shared with TRBD1. Trimming removed 2 bases from V and 1 base from J; junction bases left unmatched: 5. The length of the CDR3 is 16 residues. The germline V gene has CDR1 LNHDA and CDR2 SQIVND (reference sequence). The CDR3 DNA reads TGTGCCAGTAGTATATCAAAGGGGGCAAGCAATCAGCCCCAGCATTTT. Translated: CASSISKGASNQPQHF.

This clonotype was counted many times. The chain is built from TRBV2 and TRBJ2-7, with 14 bases aligning to TRBD2. The trim removed 8 bases at V and 6 bases at J, leaving 12 bases unmatched. The CDR3 runs 16 residues. Germline CDR1 and CDR2: SNHLY and FYNNEI. In DNA form, the CDR3 reads TGTGCCAGCGACGGACTAGCGGGAGGCCCGGGGCCCGAGCAGTACTTC. This encodes CASDGLAGGPGPEQYF.

This clonotype showed up many times. The genes are TRBV19 and TRBJ1-5; TRBD1 aligns across 9 bases. V dropped 6 bases and J dropped 3; count of bases not matched to a gene: 3. Germline assignment: CDR1 LNHDA and CDR2 SQIVND (reference sequence). The CDR3 runs to 14 residues. The chain's CDR3 is CASSTGGVNQPQHF. Here the CDR3 DNA reads TGTGCCAGTAGCACAGGGGGCGTCAATCAGCCCCAGCATTTT.

This clonotype was counted at least ten times. The V call is TRBV25-1, the J call TRBJ2-5; perhaps TRBD1 as D (5 bases). The CDR3 has 15 residues. Trimming cost V 5 bases and J 0 bases, with 13 bases left between them. Per the germline V gene, CDR1 is MGHDK and CDR2 is SYGVNS. CDR3 sequence (DNA): TGTGCCAGCAGTTTAACAGGAACATACCAAGAGACCCAGTACTTC. It specifies CASSLTGTYQETQYF.

This clonotype was counted many times. The rearrangement uses TRBV20-1 and TRBJ1-2; D gene unclear. Trimming stripped 3 bases from V and 0 bases from J, with 20 bases between. CDR3 length: 17 amino acids. In germline, CDR1 is DFQATT, CDR2 SNEGSKA (reference sequence). The DNA of the CDR3 is TGCAGTGCTAGTGGGTTTCAACGATTAGGAGCTAACTATGGCTACACCTTC. Translation gives CSASGFQRLGANYGYTF.

This clonotype was observed many times. The J gene is TRBJ2-1, the V gene TRBV12-3 or TRBV12-4, with TRBD1 identical over 9 bases. The J segment lost 7 bases and the V segment lost 7 bases, leaving 14 bases of the junction unmatched. The CDR3 consists of 16 residues. In DNA, the CDR3 is TGTGCCAGCACCTTGGTGGTCGGGACAGGGTCTAATGAGCAGTTCTTC. Its protein is CASTLVVGTGSNEQFF.

This clonotype was seen repeatedly, ten times or more. The V and J genes are TRBV27 and TRBJ1-6; 8 bases agree with TRBD1. Germline V CDR1 and CDR2: MNHEY, SMNVEV (reference sequence). The ends lost 6 bases at V and 5 bases at J; junction bases unmatched: 9. There are 16 residues in the CDR3. The CDR3 sequence is CASSLRQGRHNSPLHF. Here the CDR3 DNA reads TGTGCCAGCAGCCTGAGACAGGGGAGGCATAATTCACCCCTCCACTTT.

This clonotype has at least ten counts. The genes are TRBV30 and TRBJ2-7; 7 bases line up with TRBD1. The length of the CDR3 is 14 residues. CDR1 is GTSNPN and CDR2 is SVGIG in the germline V gene (reference sequence). V shed 1 base, J shed 0 bases, and the junction held 3 bases outside the gene matches. The CDR3, as DNA: TGTGCCTGGAGTGATGGACAGGTCTCCTACGAGCAGTACTTC. This encodes CAWSDGQVSYEQYF.

This clonotype was recorded at least ten times. The V gene is TRBV27, the J gene TRBJ2-3, with D hard to call. The germline gives CDR1 MNHEY, CDR2 SMNVEV (reference sequence). The V end was cut by 8 bases, the J end by 4 bases, with 7 bases between. The CDR3 runs to 11 residues. The DNA for the CDR3 is TGTGCCAGCGTAAGGTCAGATACGCAGTATTTT. Its translation: CASVRSDTQYF.

With respect to this clonotype: A much larger clone differs by one base, so this may be a read error. The CDR3 does not close with the conserved phenylalanine or tryptophan, likely indicating a read error. The genes are TRBV30 and TRBJ2-7, with D perhaps TRBD2 (6 bases). V lost 5 bases and J 1 base, leaving 15 bases between the germline ends. This CDR3 region has 14 residues. Germline CDR1 is GTSNPN and CDR2 is SVGIG (reference sequence). CDR3 sequence reads: CAWESPSDSYEQYL. Here the CDR3 DNA reads TGTGCCTGGGAAAGCCCTAGCGATTCCTACGAGCAGTACCTC.

This clonotype was observed at least ten times. The V and J genes are TRBV29-1 and TRBJ2-1, with a tentative D call TRBD2 (5 bases). This CDR3 spans 13 amino acids. CDR1 is SQVTM, CDR2 ANQGSEA, per germline. V dropped 3 bases and J dropped 4 bases, with 10 bases sitting between them. The CDR3, as DNA: TGCAGCGTTGAGCGGACTTCGTACAATGAGCAGTTCTTC. Translated: CSVERTSYNEQFF.

This sequence joins TRBV4-1 and TRBJ2-7, with TRBD1 identical over 7 bases. Germline V gene data show CDR1 as MGHRA and CDR2 as YSYEKL. This CDR3 is built from 15 residues. V lost 2 bases, J lost 2 bases, and 6 bases stayed unmatched. CDR3 sequence: CASSQSVTGPYEQYF. The CDR3 nucleotides read TGCGCCAGCAGCCAATCTGTGACAGGGCCCTACGAGCAGTACTTC.

This clonotype was seen at least ten times. The V and J genes are TRBV12-3 or TRBV12-4 and TRBJ1-1, with 9 bases identical to TRBD1. The CDR3 has 15 amino acids. The V and J ends lost 6 bases and 0 bases, in that order; junction bases with no gene match: 5. In DNA, the CDR3 is TGTGCCAGCAGCCCGACAGGGGGGGTGAACACTGAAGCTTTCTTT. Its protein is CASSPTGGVNTEAFF.

This clonotype was seen only a few times. The CDR3 loop is CASSPLNRDKKETQYF. The CDR3 region has the DNA TGTGCCAGCTCACCACTGAACCGGGACAAAAAAGAGACCCAGTACTTC. The V gene is TRBV18, the J gene TRBJ2-5; tentatively, D is TRBD1 (6 bases). Germline CDR1 and CDR2: KGHSH and LQKENI. The length of the CDR3 is 16 residues. Trimming removed 1 base from V and 3 bases from J, with 15 bases in between.

As regards this clonotype: It is likely a read error, because the conserved phenylalanine at the end of the CDR3 is missing. This sequence joins TRBV6-4 and TRBJ2-3, with D possibly TRBD2 on 6 matching bases. Germline assignment: CDR1 MRHNA and CDR2 SNTAGT. Trimming left V 4 bases short and J 1 base short, with 12 bases between. The CDR3 has 15 amino acids. In DNA, the CDR3 is TGTGCCAGCAGTGTTGGGTCGGGGGGCACAGATACGCAGTATCTT. It is translated as CASSVGSGGTDTQYL.

This clonotype was counted many times. The rearrangement joins TRBV12-5 to TRBJ1-1, with 9 bases lining up with TRBD1. Germline values: CDR1 LGHNT, CDR2 FRNRAP. CDR3 length: 13 amino acids. J lost 7 bases, V lost 6 bases, and 6 bases had no gene match. CDR3 sequence reads: CASGLGTGFEAFF. CDR3 DNA sequence: TGTGCTAGTGGCCTAGGGACAGGGTTTGAAGCTTTCTTT.

There are many counts of this clonotype. The CDR3 DNA follows: TGCAGTGCTAGCGGACTAGCGGTTTCTGAGCAGTTCTTC. Its protein product is CSASGLAVSEQFF. The chain links TRBV20-1 to TRBJ2-1, with TRBD2 identical over 10 bases. Germline V gene sequence: CDR1 DFQATT, CDR2 SNEGSKA (reference sequence). V lost 3 bases, J lost 9 bases, and 5 bases stayed unmatched. The CDR3 is 13 amino acids.

This clonotype was recorded many times. The CDR3 protein is CASSEDGPPYEQYF. The CDR3 DNA is TGTGCCAGCAGTGAAGACGGACCACCCTACGAGCAGTACTTC. This chain uses TRBV6-1 with TRBJ2-7, with unresolved D. The germline V and J ends were trimmed by 1 base and 2 bases, with 9 bases remaining between them. The CDR3 spans 14 residues. CDR1 is MNHNS, CDR2 SASEGT, per germline.

This clonotype was found many times. The V call is TRBV27, the J call TRBJ2-6, with D uncertain. Germline loops: CDR1 MNHEY, CDR2 SMNVEV (reference sequence). The CDR3 consists of 16 residues. V was trimmed by 3 bases and J by 4 bases, leaving 13 bases between them. Here the CDR3 reads CASSFVSSSGANVLTF. DNA for the CDR3: TGTGCCAGCAGTTTTGTCAGCTCATCCGGGGCCAACGTCCTGACTTTC. The full variable domain, with the rest looked up from reference TRBV27 and TRBJ2-6, is EAQVTQNPRYLITVTGKKLTVTCSQNMNHEYMSWYRQDPGLGLRQIYYSMNVEVTDKGDVPEGYKVSRKEKRNFPLILESPSPNQTSLYFCASSFVSSSGANVLTFGAGSRLTVL.

The V call is TRBV24-1, the J call TRBJ2-5; the match to TRBD1 covers 9 bases. CDR1 is KGHDR, CDR2 SFDVKD, per germline. V shed 4 bases, J shed 5 bases, and the junction held 10 bases outside the gene matches. This CDR3 has 16 amino acids. The CDR3 sequence: CATSDPGTGSWETQYF. In DNA form, the CDR3 reads TGTGCCACCAGTGACCCCGGGACAGGGTCTTGGGAGACCCAGTACTTC.